The present T cell receptor (beta chain) was sequenced within a study of blood T cell repertoires in COVID-19. The overall study: The samples span acute and convalescent COVID-19 from the United States, Italy and Spain.

The authors' processing: Nucleated cell counts were estimated from reference gene primer amplification. Measured with immunoSEQ multiplex PCR; TCRdb has only the in-frame clones, and not every one. The V and J calls and clone size were taken over from that table, and D and trimming were inferred from the DNA. The sample has fewer than 300,000 clones; around 82% are singletons. A few counts support this clone. V gave up 5 bases and J gave up 3 bases; unmatched junction bases: 4. Looked up from germline, CDR1 is SGHTA and CDR2 is FQGNSA. The CDR3 covers 15 residues. The chain combines TRBV7-2 with TRBJ2-1; 10 bases align to TRBD2. The sequence derives from a woman aged 50 to 65 who had recovered from COVID-19. The sequencing sample was made of peripheral blood. CDR3 coding DNA: TGTGCCAGCAGCCCTAGCGGGAGCCTCTACAATGAGCAGTTCTTC. Its translation: CASSPSGSLYNEQFF.